This entry is about one T cell receptor beta chain. The antigen is unknown. This entry belongs to a study of beta chain features in type 1 diabetes. Across the study: Healthy donors and patients had similar age, gender and cell yields.

J gave up 2 bases and V 3 bases, and 3 bases lay outside the gene matches. CDR1 and CDR2 (germline): KGHSH, LQKENI. The CDR3 sequence is 14 residues long. The single heparinised draw taken from each donor contained roughly 110 mL of blood on average. Study-wide results and caveats: Sequencing the cDNA could make cells with high TCR expression show up more than they should. Relative to healthy donors, patients appeared to have naive, central memory and Treg TCRB repertoires that were more similar.

Expressed TCRB transcripts were sequenced because the entire RNA isolate underwent reverse transcription. Generated by immunoSEQ multiplex PCR, the TCRdb table keeps only in-frame clones and is missing some. The table has about 900,000 clones, 17% seen once. This chain links TRBV18 with TRBJ2-5, with 7 positions matching TRBD2. The specimen sequenced was naive CD4+ T cells from blood. This sequence was found in a young woman in good health. The CDR3, as DNA: TGTGCCAGCTCACCCGGGACTATACAAGAGACCCAGTACTTC. Its protein product is CASSPGTIQETQYF.